This T cell receptor beta chain was sequenced for a study of cytotoxic CD8 clonotypes in ibrutinib-treated CLL. Background on the study: Within the patient group, around twelve were relapsed/refractory and roughly 14 treatment-naive, and 17 were IGHV unmutated. Productive templates per sample averaged roughly 270,000; productive rearrangements, 94,082.

The repertoire was sequenced with immunoSEQ multiplex PCR; TCRdb's copy has only in-frame clones and lacks some. The table lists fewer than 300,000 clones, around 77% of them singletons. Remarks on this clone: What it binds is unknown.

Study conclusions and caveats: Few clonotypes were public, and these shrank or held steady under treatment.

The CDR3 extends over 15 amino acids. V trimming: 2 bases; J trimming: 12 bases; junction bases outside the gene matches: 10. CDR1 is MNHNS and CDR2 is SASEGT in the germline V gene. The origin of this receptor is a human donor with chronic lymphocytic leukemia. The source material was PBMCs, sampled at disease progression, from a patient treated with ibrutinib. The chain couples TRBV6-1 to TRBJ2-1; 10 nucleotides align to TRBD1. The CDR3 region is CASSETPGQGLLQFF. The CDR3 DNA sequence: TGTGCCAGCAGTGAAACACCGGGACAGGGGTTATTGCAGTTCTTC.